Listed here are 6 T cell receptor beta chains from one sample, sequenced in a study of blood T cell repertoires in COVID-19. This table comes from immunoSEQ multiplex PCR, and its TCRdb copy is limited to in-frame clones, with some not included. The sample has tens of thousands of clones, around 86% seen once; the top ten hold 10% to 15%. Sequences were obtained from peripheral blood. The source of these receptors is a human donor in a cohort sampled during active COVID-19.

The gene calls are TRBV11-2 and TRBJ2-1, with TRBD2 identical over 9 bases. The CDR3 length is 14 residues. Germline CDR1 and CDR2: SGHAT and FQNNGV. The junction had 3 bases not matched to a gene; V was cut back by 0 bases and J by 9 bases. CDR3 loop: CASSLDASGVEQFF. The CDR3, as DNA: TGTGCCAGCAGCTTAGATGCTAGCGGGGTTGAGCAGTTCTTC. The full variable domain, completed using reference TRBV11-2 and TRBJ2-1, is EAGVAQSPRYKIIEKRQSVAFWCNPISGHATLYWYQQILGQGPKLLIQFQNNGVVDDSQLPKDRFSAERLKGVDSTLKIQPAKLEDSAVYLCASSLDASGVEQFFGPGTRLTVL.

This clone was recorded a few times. V and J are TRBV24-1 and TRBJ2-1; tentatively, D is TRBD2 (6 bases). The V gene lost 1 base and the J gene lost 8 bases, with 11 bases spanning the gap. The CDR3 has 14 residues. Per the germline V gene, CDR1 is KGHDR and CDR2 is SFDVKD. CDR3 coding DNA: TGTGCCACCAGTGATTTAGGAGGGGCCGATGAGCAGTTCTTC. Its protein product is CATSDLGGADEQFF.

The chain is built from TRBV3-1 (or the pseudogene TRBV3-2) and TRBJ2-5; D remains unclear. This CDR3 is 13 amino acids long. Trimming took off 3 bases at V and 2 bases at J, with 7 bases between the two ends. CDR1 is LGHDT, CDR2 YNNKEL, per germline (reference sequence). CDR3 bases: TGTGCCAGCAGCCATGCGACACAAGAGACCCAGTACTTC. As protein: CASSHATQETQYF.

The rearrangement uses TRBV9 and TRBJ1-6; 9 bases line up with TRBD1. V trimming: 5 bases; J trimming: 9 bases; junction bases outside the gene matches: 6. Per the germline V gene, CDR1 is SGDLS and CDR2 is YYNGEE. This CDR3 has 14 residues. The CDR3 nucleotides are TGTGCCAGCAGACAGGGACAGGGAAGTTCACCCCTCCACTTT. Amino acids: CASRQGQGSSPLHF. Variable domain in full (rest from reference TRBV9 and TRBJ1-6): DSGVTQTPKHLITATGQRVTLRCSPRSGDLSVYWYQQSLDQGLQFLIQYYNGEERAKGNILERFSAQQFPDLHSELNLSSLELGDSALYFCASRQGQGSSPLHFGNGTRLTVT.

The rearrangement uses TRBV13 and TRBJ2-3, with D possibly being TRBD2 (5 bases). V was shortened by 2 bases and J by 2 bases, with 23 bases between the two germline ends. Germline V gene data show CDR1 as PRHDT and CDR2 as FYEKMQ (reference sequence). This CDR3 has 19 residues. In DNA form, the CDR3 reads TGTGCCAGCAGCTTAATGGCCCTCTTTAGGACTCGCACCACAGATACGCAGTATTTT. It is translated as CASSLMALFRTRTTDTQYF.

This clone was detected only once. The chain employs TRBV19 and TRBJ1-5; 7 bases line up with TRBD1. Germline V CDR1 and CDR2: LNHDA, SQIVND (reference sequence). V dropped 3 bases and J dropped 3; count of bases not matched to a gene: 14. The CDR3 has 18 residues. CDR3 sequence (DNA): TGTGCCAGTAGTATCCCACCCCTCAGACAGGGACACAATCAGCCCCAGCATTTT. This translates into CASSIPPLRQGHNQPQHF.